This T cell receptor (beta chain) was retrieved from a study of blood T cells in healthy people across ages. Alongside a J-beta primer mix, a sample-barcoded 5' primer served in a second PCR lasting 7 to 11 cycles. One entry per CDR3 protein, called by TCRdb with MiXCR from the 5' RACE reads. Of more than 1,000,000 distinct CDR3 sequences listed, approximately 25% are singletons. Trimming cost V 5 bases and J 12 bases; bases outside gene matches: 3. This CDR3 has 11 residues. Per germline, CDR1 LNHDA and CDR2 SQIVND (reference sequence). These same records also appear under a second study, on T cells of mothers and their children.

The sequence derives from a girl aged 2-10 years in good health. Sequencing input: blood. The V gene is TRBV19, the J gene TRBJ1-4; 7 nucleotides line up with TRBD1. The CDR3 coding sequence is TGTGCCAGTAGTTTGGGACAGCAACTGTTTTTT. This codes for CASSLGQQLFF.